This is a list of T cell receptor beta chains from one sample in a study of CD8 T cells in ankylosing spondylitis. MiXCR, applied by TCRdb to the 5' RACE reads, yields one record per CDR3 protein. The profile covers 110,000 to 150,000 distinct CDR3 sequences, with 7% to 9% appearing a single time and less than 7.5% taken by the ten largest. What was sequenced was synovial fluid, either unsorted or a sorted T cell fraction (not recorded which). The receptors derive from a male donor with ankylosing spondylitis. Each CDR3 is given with its conserved first and last residue.

V gene,J gene,CDR3 protein
TRBV20-1,TRBJ2-7,CSAKARAYEQYF
TRBV5-6,TRBJ2-7,CASSLRTTYEQYF
TRBV7-3,TRBJ2-4,CASSSGPPADLAKNIQYF
TRBV12-3/TRBV12-4,TRBJ1-1,CASSLQTGLTEAFF
TRBV2,TRBJ1-5,CASSEALGPRSNQPQHF
TRBV7-2,TRBJ2-2,CASSLIWRSGTGELFF
TRBV10-3,TRBJ2-7,CATWTSGLYEQYF
TRBV7-2,TRBJ1-5,CASSLDREQPQHF
TRBV12-3/TRBV12-4,TRBJ2-1,CASSQRTGATSYNEQFF
TRBV29-1,TRBJ1-1,CSVETAGAEAFF
TRBV9,TRBJ1-1,CASSQDWGGDTEAFF
TRBV9,TRBJ2-1,CASSVSPQRRNNEQFF
TRBV19,TRBJ2-3,CASSRPSGDADTQYF
TRBV18,TRBJ1-2,CASSPMRGYTF
TRBV18,TRBJ1-1,CASSPGGSNTEAFF
TRBV4-1,TRBJ2-3,CASSQGGTSGSFTDTQYF
TRBV6-1,TRBJ1-2,CASSMAESTAYGYTF
TRBV3-1,TRBJ2-5,CASSQDGWGGRIQYF
TRBV12-3/TRBV12-4,TRBJ1-5,CASTLRVEQPQHF
TRBV20-1,TRBJ2-7,CSARDGGLLLQQYF
TRBV7-2,TRBJ1-6,CASSWDRGPPLHF
TRBV20-1,TRBJ1-1,CSASTGMNTEAFF
TRBV29-1,TRBJ2-1,CSVEEPGAGYNEQFF
TRBV12-3/TRBV12-4,TRBJ1-2,CASSQDGPPSYGYTF
TRBV25-1,TRBJ2-1,CASSEPGSYNEQFF
TRBV5-1,TRBJ2-3,CASSLGRGSDTQYF
TRBV7-2,TRBJ1-2,CASSLFQGIFDGYTF
TRBV20-1,TRBJ2-3,CSAPSGGGPTDTQYF
TRBV7-2,TRBJ2-7,CASSSRQGTPSYEQYF
TRBV10-3,TRBJ1-1,CAISESGGIPEAFF
TRBV28,TRBJ1-5,CASRSGGRLGQPQHF
TRBV29-1,TRBJ1-4,CSATGGEKLFF
TRBV7-8,TRBJ1-2,CASNRFRDKGGYTF
TRBV11-1,TRBJ2-7,CASSLDHDRITSGRAYEQYF
TRBV10-3,TRBJ1-1,CAISDWGELNTEAFF
TRBV12-3/TRBV12-4,TRBJ2-7,CASSFDPPDRADEQYF
TRBV2,TRBJ1-5,CASSRTGGSYSNQPQHF
TRBV7-2,TRBJ2-1,CASSPPSGVEQFF
TRBV5-1,TRBJ1-1,CASRDGGGYMNTEAFF
TRBV6-1,TRBJ1-4,CASSRYVGQGREKLFF
TRBV5-6,TRBJ2-7,CASSFWGSTSYEQYF
TRBV28,TRBJ1-5,CAITYQQGQPQHF
TRBV4-2,TRBJ1-1,CASSPTGQDTEAFF
TRBV20-1,TRBJ1-2,CSATGSNYGYTF
TRBV4-3,TRBJ2-7,CASSQDQGPLGEQYF
TRBV6-2/TRBV6-3,TRBJ1-1,CASSSVTGEATEAFF
TRBV2,TRBJ2-1,CASSDLVAGNEQFF
TRBV7-8,TRBJ2-7,CASSPAVLAYEQYF
TRBV28,TRBJ1-5,CASSHGQNRPQHF
TRBV20-1,TRBJ2-1,CSAMSGSSYNEQFF